This T cell receptor beta chain was documented in a study of shared clonotypes between healthy human individuals. Overall study: Each donor contributed plates that comprised three CD4 naive, three CD4 memory, two CD8 naive and one CD8 memory.

Germline loops: CDR1 MDHEN, CDR2 SYDVKM. This CDR3 region has 17 residues. The V segment lost 7 bases and the J segment 5 bases; nucleotides outside the gene matches: 13. Here immunoSEQ multiplex PCR was the method, and the copy in TCRdb shows in-frame clones only, minus some. The profile shows roughly 760,000 clones, less than 85% of them singletons. This TCR was recovered from a woman younger than 45 in good health. The sequencing input was memory CD4+ T cells sorted from blood. Specified subset: CD45RA-negative fraction. This sequence joins TRBV28 and TRBJ2-3; 12 bases line up with TRBD2. The CDR3 protein is CASTRRLAGVRRDTQYF. CDR3 DNA sequence: TGTGCCAGCACCCGAAGACTAGCGGGAGTCAGGAGAGATACGCAGTATTTT.